A single sample is the source of the 18 T cell receptor beta chains below, sequenced in a study of control samples from healthy donors and cancer patients. TCRdb's table, derived via immunoSEQ multiplex PCR, lists solely in-frame clones and lacks some. The sample includes 20,000 to 25,000 clones, approximately 85% of them seen just once. Input material: PBMCs. The receptor set was obtained from a man aged 55-75 years with head and neck cancer.

The V gene is TRBV15, the J gene TRBJ2-1; TRBD2 agrees at 8 bases. The junction had 3 bases not matched to a gene; V was cut back by 5 bases and J by 9 bases. The CDR3 is 12 residues long. Germline lookup yields CDR1 LNHNV and CDR2 YYDKDF (reference sequence). CDR3 coding DNA: TGTGCCACCAGCGGACTAGCCATTGAGCAGTTCTTC. Translated: CATSGLAIEQFF. Combining the CDR3 with reference TRBV15 and TRBJ2-1 gives the whole variable domain DAMVIQNPRYQVTQFGKPVTLSCSQTLNHNVMYWYQQKSSQAPKLLFHYYDKDFNNEADTPDNFQSRRPNTSFCFLDIRSPGLGDTAMYLCATSGLAIEQFFGPGTRLTVL.

The V gene is TRBV19, the J gene TRBJ1-4, with D maybe TRBD1 (5 bases). Germline lookup yields CDR1 LNHDA and CDR2 SQIVND (reference sequence). With 4 bases removed from V and 5 bases from J, the gap between germline ends came to 11 bases. The CDR3 contains 14 residues. The CDR3 DNA is TGTGCCAGTAGTAACCGGGACCCGAATGAAAAACTGTTTTTT. Protein: CASSNRDPNEKLFF.

The rearrangement links TRBV2 to TRBJ2-7, with a possible D match to TRBD1 (5 bases). Between the trimmed V and J ends, which lost 4 bases and 0 bases, there was a span of 7 bases. CDR1 is SNHLY and CDR2 is FYNNEI in the germline V gene. This CDR3 region has 13 residues. The CDR3: CASSGGRSYEQYV. CDR3 sequence (DNA): TGTGCCAGCAGTGGGGGCCGCTCCTACGAGCAGTACGTC.

The chain links TRBV25-1 to TRBJ1-2, with TRBD1 as a possible D gene (6 bases). The germline gives CDR1 MGHDK, CDR2 SYGVNS. This CDR3 comprises 16 residues. Trimming left V 2 bases short and J 0 bases short, with 13 bases between. CDR3 coding DNA: TGTGCCAGCAGTGAAGGGGGCCAGGACGCTAACTATGGCTACACCTTC. It specifies CASSEGGQDANYGYTF.

V is TRBV19 and J is TRBJ1-2, with unresolved D. Germline V lookup: CDR1 LNHDA, CDR2 SQIVND (reference sequence). The V end lost 11 bases, the J end lost 13 bases, and 14 bases lay between the germline ends. This CDR3 comprises 9 residues. DNA of the CDR3: TGTGCCGGTGGACGGTCATGCACCTTC. Translated: CAGGRSCTF.

The CDR3 nucleotides read TGTGCCAGCAGCTTAGCGGGGGGCCGAGATTCACCCCTCCACTTT. Amino acids: CASSLAGGRDSPLHF. The chain uses TRBV13 and TRBJ1-6, with D perhaps TRBD1 (6 bases). The CDR3 contains 15 residues. Per germline, CDR1 PRHDT and CDR2 FYEKMQ (reference sequence). Trimming took 1 base from V and 8 from J, leaving 12 bases between them.

The gene calls are TRBV14 and TRBJ2-1; either TRBD1 or TRBD2 may fit D (5 bases each). Germline V gene lookup returns CDR1 SGHDN and CDR2 FVKESK. The V end lost 2 bases, the J end lost 8 bases, and 22 bases lay between the germline ends. CDR3 length equals 17 residues. In DNA form, the CDR3 reads TGTGCCAGCAGCCAAAACCCAGGGACCCTCTACAATGATGAGCAGTTCTTC. Its protein product is CASSQNPGTLYNDEQFF.

The chain's CDR3 is CASSPSGAGGAYNEQFF. The DNA of the CDR3 is TGTGCCAGCAGCCCGTCCGGGGCAGGGGGGGCCTACAATGAGCAGTTCTTC. The chain has TRBV7-6 and TRBJ2-1; perhaps D is TRBD1 or TRBD2 (7 bases each). This CDR3 comprises 17 residues. The V gene's germline CDR1 is SGHVS and CDR2 FNYEAQ. Trimming stripped 5 bases from V and 2 bases from J, with 19 bases between.

In its sample, this clone was seen a few times. J is TRBJ1-6 and V is TRBV30; 10 bases are shared with TRBD1. J lost 9 bases, V lost 5 bases, and 7 bases had no gene match. The V gene's germline CDR1 is GTSNPN and CDR2 SVGIG (reference sequence). The CDR3 spans 14 residues. The DNA of the CDR3 is TGTGCCTGGGGGACAGGGGTTGGAGGTTCACCCCTCCACTTT. Its translation is CAWGTGVGGSPLHF.

This sequence joins TRBV5-5 and TRBJ2-3, with D unclear. Germline values: CDR1 SGHKS, CDR2 YYEKEE (reference sequence). The CDR3 loop spans 15 amino acids. Trimming pared 2 bases from V and 5 bases from J, leaving 15 bases between. Here the CDR3 reads CASSFRATGGDTQYF. DNA for the CDR3: TGTGCCAGCAGCTTTCGAGCGACCGGCGGAGATACGCAGTATTTT.

Notes on this clone: The same CDR3 is also encoded by other DNA sequences in this sample. The rearrangement uses TRBV6-5 and TRBJ2-3; TRBD1 matches 7 bases. The CDR3 is 14 residues long. Trimming took 5 bases from V and 4 from J; bases not matched to a gene: 6. CDR1 and CDR2 from the germline V gene are MNHEY and SVGAGI. CDR3 loop: CASSLGQAADTQYF. CDR3 in DNA: TGTGCCAGCAGTCTTGGACAGGCCGCAGATACGCAGTATTTT.

The chain couples TRBV11-2 to TRBJ2-3; D is perhaps TRBD2 (6 bases). Germline assignment: CDR1 SGHAT and CDR2 FQNNGV. V shed 5 bases and J shed 6 bases, with 12 bases lying between them. CDR3 length: 13 residues. The CDR3 DNA reads as TGTGCCAGCAGCCTGGAGGGTCCCGATACGCAGTATTTT. This gives the protein CASSLEGPDTQYF.

The chain employs TRBV5-1 and TRBJ2-1; the D gene could be TRBD1 or TRBD2 (5 bases each). This CDR3 contains 13 residues. Germline V gives CDR1 SGHRS, CDR2 YFSETQ. V gave up 4 bases and J gave up 5 bases, with 10 bases separating them. The CDR3 DNA sequence: TGCGCCAGCAGCCATGGGACGGACAATGAGCAGTTCTTC. Translation gives CASSHGTDNEQFF.

The chain combines TRBV3-1 (or the pseudogene TRBV3-2) with TRBJ2-5; D is uncertain. Germline V lookup: CDR1 LGHDT, CDR2 YNNKEL (reference sequence). Trimming shortened V by 3 bases and J by 5 bases, and 7 bases separated the two germline ends. The CDR3 contains 12 residues. The CDR3 region is CASSHTEETQYF. The DNA of the CDR3 is TGTGCCAGCAGCCATACGGAGGAGACCCAGTACTTC.

The chain employs TRBV28 and TRBJ2-7; D is possibly TRBD1 (6 bases). In germline, CDR1 is MDHEN, CDR2 SYDVKM. The CDR3 consists of 13 residues. V was clipped by 8 bases and J by 2 bases, with 13 bases between them. This CDR3 reads CASGETGAYEQYF. The CDR3 DNA reads TGTGCCAGCGGGGAGACAGGTGCCTACGAGCAGTACTTC.

This clone qualifies as medium-sized. The chain uses TRBV4-2 and TRBJ2-7; 11 bases agree with TRBD2. Germline lookup yields CDR1 LGHNA and CDR2 YNFKEQ. The CDR3 totals 18 residues. The junction had 10 bases not matched to a gene; V was cut back by 1 base and J by 2 bases. CDR3 sequence reads: CASSQASLAGGAAYEQYF. DNA for the CDR3: TGTGCCAGCAGCCAAGCGAGTTTAGCGGGAGGGGCCGCCTACGAGCAGTACTTC.

This clone appeared a single time. The V and J genes are TRBV18 and TRBJ1-1, with unresolved D. V was shortened by 1 base and J by 1 base, with 10 bases between the two germline ends. The CDR3 has 15 residues. Germline lookup yields CDR1 KGHSH and CDR2 LQKENI. The CDR3 sequence: CASSPQDWENTEAFF. The DNA for the CDR3 is TGTGCCAGCTCACCACAGGACTGGGAGAACACTGAAGCTTTCTTT.

This sequence joins TRBV12-3 or TRBV12-4 and TRBJ2-5; unclear D gene. This CDR3 spans 12 amino acids. Between the trimmed V and J ends, which lost 4 bases and 5 bases, there was a span of 8 bases. Written as DNA, the CDR3 is TGTGCCAGCAGTTCCCTCCCGGAGACCCAGTACTTC. This codes for CASSSLPETQYF.